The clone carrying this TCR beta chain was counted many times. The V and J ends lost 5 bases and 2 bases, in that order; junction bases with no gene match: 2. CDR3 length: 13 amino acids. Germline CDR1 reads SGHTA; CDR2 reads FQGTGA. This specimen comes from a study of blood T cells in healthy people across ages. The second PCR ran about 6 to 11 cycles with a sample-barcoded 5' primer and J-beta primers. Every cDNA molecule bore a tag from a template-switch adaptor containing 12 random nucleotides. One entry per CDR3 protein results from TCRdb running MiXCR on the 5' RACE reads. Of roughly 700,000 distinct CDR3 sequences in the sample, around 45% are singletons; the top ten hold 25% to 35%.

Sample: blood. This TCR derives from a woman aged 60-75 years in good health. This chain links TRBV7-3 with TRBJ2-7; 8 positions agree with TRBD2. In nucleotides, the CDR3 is TGTGCCAGCAGCCAGACTAGCGCCTACGAGCAGTACTTC. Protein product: CASSQTSAYEQYF.